This TCR beta chain was found in a study of T cell repertoires in cytomegalovirus infection. Whole-study context: Both CMV infection and a matching HLA type were indicated by public TCR beta signatures. Overall study findings and caveats: Summed public TCR beta family frequency identified CMV carriers bearing the relevant HLA. There were HLA-C-restricted CMV-specific TCR beta clonotypes dominating the ex vivo response.

Via MiXCR, TCRdb re-called the reads, giving one row per CDR3 protein. This table has approximately 500,000 distinct CDR3 sequences, approximately 17% appearing once. This clonotype was seen repeatedly, ten times or more. Antigen unknown. V lost 6 bases and J lost 4; bases outside the gene matches: 4. CDR3 length equals 15 residues. Germline CDR1 reads SGHTA; CDR2 reads FQGNSA. The V gene is TRBV7-2, the J gene TRBJ2-5; the match to TRBD2 covers 14 bases. This TCR came from a human donor in good health (CMV status not recorded). Some clones in this sample may be carry-over from other donors' samples. Sequenced material: CD8+ T cells from PBMCs. CDR3 loop: CASSWTSGGRETQYF. The CDR3 bases are TGTGCCAGCAGTTGGACTAGCGGGGGGAGAGAGACCCAGTACTTC. The entire variable domain, with the rest obtained from reference TRBV7-2 and TRBJ2-5, is as follows: GAGVSQSPSNKVTEKGKDVELRCDPISGHTALYWYRQSLGQGLEFLIYFQGNSAPDKSGLPSDRFSAERTGGSVSTLTIQRTQQEDSAVYLCASSWTSGGRETQYFGPGTRLLVL.